This T cell receptor beta chain was obtained from a study of shared clonotypes between healthy human individuals (TCRdb year 2020). For the wider study: A couple of women and three men aged 18 to 49 years were included in the cohort. Per donor, three plates each were used for CD4 naive and CD4 memory, two for CD8 naive, and one for CD8 memory. Blood TCR repertoires of 5 or 6 healthy adults were deeply sequenced to estimate repertoire size and the extent of clonotype sharing between individuals. To increase sequencing depth and limit assay-specific biases, different laboratories used diverse techniques to prepare libraries and sequence TCR repertoires. Per donor, leukapheresis produced somewhere between about 0.9 and 9 billion PBMCs.

Using the deep immunoSEQ assay, TCR CDR3 regions were amplified from genomic DNA by multiplex PCR. Extracted genomic DNA from each cell subset was distributed evenly across all wells of several immunoSEQ 96-well plates, and each plate was treated as a replicate. Each replicate PCR for sorted subsets received about 200 ng genomic DNA, equal to about 30,000 T cell genomes. Purified libraries were quantified with a Qubit 3.0 fluorometer, sized on a Bioanalyzer 2100, and re-quantified with the KAPA Library Quantification kit. A separate single-read 150-cycle Illumina NextSeq 550 flow cell was used to sequence each immunoSEQ 96-well plate. The study's processing was this. Because only junctional sequences without quality scores were contained in the immunoSEQ output, filtering matching that applied to full-length reads could not be performed. Sequences were annotated with PyIR, a Python wrapper for IgBLAST v1.9, using IMGT germline references to assign V/J genes and CDR3. Any read was removed if the V/J assignment was weak (E-value above 1e-6), the CDR3 was missing, or the read contained stop codons, out-of-frame junctions, or ambiguous translated residues. A V3J clonotype was defined by an identical inferred V gene, J gene, and CDR3 amino acid sequence. Percentage overlap between repertoires was computed as shared unique clonotypes divided by the size of the smaller repertoire. Three approaches were used to assess repertoire richness: RTK rarefaction, the Chao1 estimator, and Recon v2.1 estimates of unobserved clonotypes. For all TCRbeta clonotypes obtained by the gDNA method from a few donors, generation probabilities were computed with OLGA. TCRdb took over this immuneACCESS table, retaining in-frame rearrangements with V and J assigned. Such tables are incomplete; in checked studies, under half of the missing clones stem from an unresolved V gene, and the remainder is unexplained. V, J and clone size are those of that table, while D and trimming were read from the DNA. The sample records approximately 650,000 clones, 95% to 96% of which are singletons. The ten most abundant clones make up less than 0.13% of the sample.

The sample holds a few counts of this clone. The antigen it recognizes is unknown. The record has no base qualities; no much larger clone is one base away. General study outcomes and caveats: Sampling was restricted to blood, and TCR repertoires in tissues likely differ from the TCR repertoires found in blood. Higher generation probabilities were observed for clonotypes shared by all four sorted-subset donors than for non-shared clonotypes. Naive subsets generally had larger estimated clonotype richness than memory subsets. Across four donors, roughly 5% of naive CD4, approximately 3.6% of naive CD8, 2% to 2.5% of memory CD4, and 0.3% to 0.45% of memory CD8 clonotypes were shared. Pairwise subsampling led to the expectation that sequencing depth would affect the degree of clonotype sharing among donors. Incomplete sequencing was indicated by rarefaction of sorted-subset datasets, despite the large sequencing depth. Because the study included a small number of donors, the genetic and exposure-history diversity represented was limited.

CD8 naive samples were obtained by positive selection for CCR7 among CD45RO-negative cells, yielding a CD45RA+CCR7+ population from which TemRA cells were excluded. Donors were healthy HIV-negative adults with no recently reported acute infections or vaccinations. Every donor was a Caucasian adult living in Nashville, Tennessee, USA. Blood was collected by leukapheresis, and PBMCs were isolated by Ficoll-Histopaque density gradient centrifugation and then cryopreserved in liquid nitrogen vapor phase. Analytical flow cytometry was used to check the purity and quantity of each magnetically sorted T cell population. Each sorted fraction had its genomic DNA isolated and then quantified by UV absorbance on a Nanodrop 2000c. The specimen was naive CD8+ T cells sorted from blood. The cell subset or site label, as the study defines it: CD45RA+CCR7+. The sequence was collected from a woman aged 30 to 39 in good health.

The nucleotide sequence is given as TGTGCCAGCAGCCCGCAGGGGATGTCGATGAACACTGAAGCTTTCTTT. It encodes CASSPQGMSMNTEAFF. The sequence is built from TRBV7-9 and TRBJ1-1; tentative D gene TRBD1, with 6 bases matching. From the germline V gene (reference sequence), CDR1 is SEHNR and CDR2 is FQNEAQ. The CDR3, from cysteine to phenylalanine, totals 16 residues. Just CDR3 DNA is preserved here, 48 bases in frame from base 1. Trimming at the junction amounts to 5 bases on V and 0 bases on J, and the germline ends lie 16 bases apart.